The entry below gives a single T cell receptor (beta chain) sequence along with its context. This clonotype was recorded many times. The antigen it binds to is not known. Base-call qualities are not available, and no considerably larger clone is one nucleotide away. Sequencing relied on an Illumina HiSeq 1500. The public reads were run again by TCRdb, first through fastp at Q25 and then through MiXCR, and only productive beta chains were kept. Every distinct CDR3 protein forms one entry, paired with its most common genes and DNA. The sample yields some 940,000 distinct CDR3 sequences; roughly 30% were counted once. In total, the top ten clones hold over 12% of the sample. Explained via the paper, the treatment or condition label denotes: in vitro stimulation with specific CMV peptide epitopes to enrich CMV-specific T cells. This sample was taken from a study of T cell repertoires in cytomegalovirus infection (dated by TCRdb to the late 2010s). Context from the whole study: Peptide stimulations targeted recently identified HLA-C-restricted CMV epitopes, whose presentation resists viral immunomodulation, together with well-studied HLA-B-restricted epitopes. Because public TCR beta signatures pointed to carriage of CMV infection together with the matching HLA type, the HLA type of each donor mattered for the analysis.

The full study reports these points: The ex vivo response was dominated by HLA-C-restricted CMV-specific TCR beta clonotypes, which also provided the single most frequent clonotype in two of eight donors. Cumulative frequency of public TCR beta family members discriminated carriers of CMV infection plus the relevant HLA type in this cohort and an independent 352-donor cohort.

V is shortened by 6 bases, J by 0 bases, and the region joining them spans 11 bases. The CDR3 measures 14 amino acids from cysteine to phenylalanine. Solely the CDR3 DNA is kept, with 42 bases framed from the first base. This receptor was taken from a human donor in good health (CMV status not recorded). Some clones in this sample may be carry-over from other donors' samples. This sequence uses TRBV12-3 or TRBV12-4 and TRBJ1-1, with the identity of the D gene unclear. The material was cultured CD8+ T cells from PBMCs, obtained from culture after CMV antigen stimulation. The CDR3: CASRPWIVNTEAFF. The nucleotides read TGTGCCAGCAGGCCCTGGATTGTGAACACTGAAGCTTTCTTT.